These 23 T cell receptor beta chains were all obtained from the same sample, sequenced in a study of shared clonotypes between healthy human individuals. Clones were sequenced by immunoSEQ multiplex PCR, and TCRdb holds only the in-frame ones, with some missing. The table shows roughly 2.2 million clones, with approximately 95% occurring only once. Sequencing used naive CD4+ T cells from PBMCs. This sample's subset: CD45RA+ positively selected. All receptors derive from a man younger than 35 in good health. Some clones in this sample may be carry-over from other donors' samples.

The chain employs TRBV18 and TRBJ1-1, with D perhaps matching TRBD1 (6 bases). The CDR3 sequence is 13 residues long. V shed 6 bases and J shed 8 bases, with 16 bases lying between them. Germline lookup yields CDR1 KGHSH and CDR2 LQKENI. CDR3 loop: CASSLPGAREAFF. In nucleotides, the CDR3 is TGTGCCAGCTCCCTCCCAGGGGCGCGCGAAGCTTTCTTT. The full variable domain, completed using reference TRBV18 and TRBJ1-1, is NAGVMQNPRHLVRRRGQEARLRCSPMKGHSHVYWYRQLPEEGLKFMVYLQKENIIDESGMPKERFSAEFPKEGPSILRIQQVVRGDSAAYFCASSLPGAREAFFGQGTRLTVV.

This clone has only a few counts. The DNA of the CDR3 is TGTGCCAGCAGTGAAGGGGGACAGTGGGGTCAGCCCCAGCATTTT. Protein sequence: CASSEGGQWGQPQHF. V gene TRBV2 combines with J gene TRBJ1-5; 7 nucleotides line up with TRBD1. V was clipped by 1 base and J by 6 bases; unmatched bases: 6. CDR3 size: 15 residues. CDR1 and CDR2 (germline): SNHLY, FYNNEI. The variable domain in full, completed from reference TRBV2 and TRBJ1-5, reads EPEVTQTPSHQVTQMGQEVILRCVPISNHLYFYWYRQILGQKVEFLVSFYNNEISEKSEIFDDQFSVERPDGSNFTLKIRSTKLEDSAMYFCASSEGGQWGQPQHFGDGTRLSIL.

The rearrangement links TRBV7-8 to TRBJ2-2, with TRBD1 matching over 8 bases. Germline V gives CDR1 SGHVS, CDR2 FQNEAQ. The CDR3 contains 16 residues. V gave up 2 bases and J gave up 4 bases; unmatched junction bases: 6. The CDR3 DNA is TGTGCCAGCAGCTTACGACAGGGGTCAATCACCGGGGAGCTGTTTTTT. Protein product: CASSLRQGSITGELFF.

The chain joins TRBV2 to TRBJ2-3, with D unresolved. This CDR3 has 13 amino acids. The ends were cut back, 6 bases at V and 5 bases at J, with 12 bases in the middle. Germline V gene lookup returns CDR1 SNHLY and CDR2 FYNNEI. The CDR3 here is CASSSDLRDTQYF. The DNA for the CDR3 is TGTGCCAGCAGCAGCGATCTCAGAGATACGCAGTATTTT. Based on the CDR3 plus reference TRBV2 and TRBJ2-3, the full variable domain is EPEVTQTPSHQVTQMGQEVILRCVPISNHLYFYWYRQILGQKVEFLVSFYNNEISEKSEIFDDQFSVERPDGSNFTLKIRSTKLEDSAMYFCASSSDLRDTQYFGPGTRLTVL.

J is TRBJ1-4 and V is TRBV28; 7 bases map to TRBD1. Germline trimming cut 1 base from V and 2 bases from J; bases unmatched to any gene: 16. In germline, CDR1 is MDHEN, CDR2 SYDVKM. This CDR3 has 20 residues. The CDR3 DNA is TGTGCCAGCAGTTTATTTAAGGGGGCGAGCATGTCGTGGACTAATGAAAAACTGTTTTTT. Translating it yields CASSLFKGASMSWTNEKLFF.

The V gene is TRBV29-1, the J gene TRBJ2-5; D remains ambiguous. V lost 3 bases, J lost 4 bases, and 12 bases lay in between. CDR1 is SQVTM, CDR2 ANQGSEA, per germline. The CDR3 covers 13 residues. CDR3 nucleotide sequence: TGCAGCGTTGACCTAGTAGTGGGAGAGACCCAGTACTTC. It translates to CSVDLVVGETQYF.

The chain recombines TRBV21-1 with TRBJ2-7; the DNA was not used to check the table's D call, TRBD1. TRBV21-1 is classified as a pseudogene. This CDR3 is built from 16 residues. In DNA form, the CDR3 reads TGTGCCAGCAGCAACACCTGGGATAGGGGATCCTACGAGCAGTACTTC. Translating it yields CASSNTWDRGSYEQYF.

Details on this clone: Other DNA sequences in this sample translate to the same CDR3. This chain uses TRBV5-1 with TRBJ2-3; D might be TRBD2 (6 bases). Germline V gene lookup returns CDR1 SGHRS and CDR2 YFSETQ. Trimming took off 0 bases at V and 4 bases at J, with 12 bases between the two ends. The CDR3 has 15 residues. CDR3 in amino acids: CASSLDGGVADTQYF. CDR3 sequence (DNA): TGCGCCAGCAGCTTGGACGGGGGAGTGGCAGATACGCAGTATTTT.

The chain combines TRBV28 with TRBJ1-1; D is unclear. The CDR3 consists of 14 residues. V shed 5 bases and J shed 3 bases, with 13 bases lying between them. CDR1 and CDR2 from the germline V gene are MDHEN and SYDVKM. As DNA, the CDR3 is TGTGCCAGCAGTCTCCTGCGTGTCTACACTGAAGCTTTCTTT. This encodes CASSLLRVYTEAFF.

The V call is TRBV5-4, the J call TRBJ2-7; 11 bases line up with TRBD1. Germline CDR1 and CDR2: SGHNT and YYREEE (reference sequence). V lost 4 bases to trimming and J lost 2 bases; unmatched junction nucleotides: 8. This CDR3 has 16 amino acids. The CDR3: CASSPTGQGAAYEQYF. In DNA, the CDR3 is TGTGCCAGCAGCCCAACCGGACAGGGGGCCGCCTACGAGCAGTACTTC.

The chain combines TRBV9 with TRBJ2-1; 7 bases line up with TRBD1. Germline V lookup: CDR1 SGDLS, CDR2 YYNGEE. CDR3 length: 13 amino acids. V trimming: 4 bases; J trimming: 10 bases; junction bases outside the gene matches: 8. The CDR3 spells CASSHGTADEQFF. DNA for the CDR3: TGTGCCAGCAGCCACGGGACAGCGGACGAGCAGTTCTTC.

The chain is built from TRBV7-9 and TRBJ2-1; 10 positions agree with TRBD2. V lost 5 bases, J lost 2 bases, and 12 bases stayed unmatched. The germline V gene encodes CDR1 SEHNR and CDR2 FQNEAQ (reference sequence). The CDR3 length is 18 residues. Written as DNA, the CDR3 is TGTGCCAGCAGCCTGTCCCAATCAGCGGGAGGGCCCTACAATGAGCAGTTCTTC. Amino acids: CASSLSQSAGGPYNEQFF. Full variable domain (remainder filled in from reference TRBV7-9 and TRBJ2-1): DTGVSQNPRHKITKRGQNVTFRCDPISEHNRLYWYRQTLGQGPEFLTYFQNEAQLEKSRLLSDRFSAERPKGSFSTLEIQRTEQGDSAMYLCASSLSQSAGGPYNEQFFGPGTRLTVL.

The genes are TRBV6-5 and TRBJ2-7, with D possibly being TRBD1 (5 bases). The CDR3 is 14 residues long. The V end lost 6 bases, the J end lost 0 bases, and 12 bases lay between the germline ends. CDR1 is MNHEY, CDR2 SVGAGI, per germline. The chain's CDR3 is CASRARRVSYEQYF. The CDR3 DNA is TGTGCCAGCAGGGCCCGCAGGGTCTCCTACGAGCAGTACTTC.

Details on this clone: Germline is not matched at one junction end, which may reflect a read error. This sample includes further DNA sequences coding for the same CDR3. The V call is TRBV11-2, the J call TRBJ2-2; possible D gene TRBD2, 6 bases. The CDR3 is made up of 14 amino acids. CDR1 and CDR2 (germline): SGHAT, FQNNGV. DNA of the CDR3: TGTGCCAGCAGCTCACTTAGCGGAACCGGGGAGCTATTTTTT. This codes for CASSSLSGTGELFF. Together with reference TRBV11-2 and TRBJ2-2, the CDR3 gives the full variable domain: EAGVAQSPRYKIIEKRQSVAFWCNPISGHATLYWYQQILGQGPKLLIQFQNNGVVDDSQLPKDRFSAERLKGVDSTLKIQPAKLEDSAVYLCASSSLSGTGELFFGEGSRLTVL.

The genes are TRBV28 and TRBJ1-4; D gene uncertain. V was clipped by 2 bases and J by 8 bases, with 15 bases between them. From germline, CDR1 is MDHEN and CDR2 SYDVKM. There are 15 residues in the CDR3. The CDR3 nucleotides read TGTGCCAGCAGTTTAGCCCCCGGTGGGGAGGAAAAACTGTTTTTT. Its translation: CASSLAPGGEEKLFF.

For the CDR3, the DNA is TGTGCCATCAGTCCTCAAGAGGCAGGGACGGGCTACACCTTC. Translation: CAISPQEAGTGYTF. The gene calls are TRBV10-3 and TRBJ1-2; tentative D call: TRBD1 (5 bases). Trimming left V 5 bases short and J 8 bases short, with 18 bases between. This CDR3 comprises 14 residues. In germline, CDR1 is ENHRY, CDR2 SYGVKD.

The CDR3: CASSAGQNLYEQYF. CDR3 DNA: TGTGCCAGCAGCGCGGGACAGAACCTCTACGAGCAGTACTTC. The chain employs TRBV7-9 and TRBJ2-7, with D perhaps matching TRBD1 (7 bases). Germline lookup yields CDR1 SEHNR and CDR2 FQNEAQ (reference sequence). V dropped 5 bases and J dropped 3 bases, with 14 bases sitting between them. The CDR3 is 14 residues long.

This sequence joins TRBV19 and TRBJ1-2; D gene unclear. V shed 4 bases and J shed 5 bases, with 20 bases lying between them. The CDR3 contains 16 residues. CDR1 and CDR2 (germline): LNHDA, SQIVND (reference sequence). CDR3 sequence: CASSTRAATYEYGYTF. The CDR3 bases are TGTGCCAGTAGTACGCGAGCAGCAACCTATGAATATGGCTACACCTTC.

This CDR3 is CASSFVDVAYNEQFF. CDR3 nucleotides: TGTGCCAGCAGTTTTGTGGATGTGGCCTACAATGAGCAGTTCTTC. The rearrangement links TRBV27 to TRBJ2-1; no clear D gene. The CDR3 loop spans 15 amino acids. Germline V gene sequence: CDR1 MNHEY, CDR2 SMNVEV (reference sequence). Trimming shortened V by 3 bases and J by 2 bases, and 11 bases separated the two germline ends.

This clone was seen only once. Additional DNA sequences in this sample encode the identical CDR3. The genes are TRBV2 and TRBJ2-7, with D uncertain. The CDR3 loop spans 13 amino acids. CDR1 is SNHLY and CDR2 is FYNNEI in the germline V gene. Trimming took off 6 bases at V and 3 bases at J, with 12 bases between the two ends. In DNA, the CDR3 is TGTGCCAGCAGCCTCCTACAGAGCTACGAGCAGTACTTC. Residues: CASSLLQSYEQYF.

This clone was observed a few times. The CDR3 here is CASSGREQPQHF. The CDR3 nucleotides read TGTGCCAGCTCTGGGCGCGAACAGCCCCAGCATTTT. The chain is built from TRBV28 and TRBJ1-5; D gene uncertain. CDR3 length equals 12 residues. Trimming took 8 bases from V and 7 from J, leaving 12 bases between them. Germline loops: CDR1 MDHEN, CDR2 SYDVKM.

This rearrangement joins TRBV28 to TRBJ2-7; maybe TRBD2 (5 bases). The V and J ends lost 5 bases and 5 bases respectively, with 13 bases between them. CDR3 size: 13 residues. The germline CDR1 and CDR2 sequences are MDHEN and SYDVKM. The CDR3 reads CASSTRTPHEQYF. The CDR3 coding sequence is TGTGCCAGCAGTACCCGGACTCCTCACGAGCAGTACTTC. The full variable domain, its missing parts supplied by reference TRBV28 and TRBJ2-7, is DVKVTQSSRYLVKRTGEKVFLECVQDMDHENMFWYRQDPGLGLRLIYFSYDVKMKEKGDIPEGYSVSREKKERFSLILESASTNQTSMYLCASSTRTPHEQYFGPGTRLTVT.

V usage is TRBV13 and J usage is TRBJ1-1; unclear D gene. This CDR3 region has 13 residues. The germline CDR1 and CDR2 sequences are PRHDT and FYEKMQ (reference sequence). The V end was cut by 0 bases, the J end by 2 bases, with 4 bases between. CDR3 protein: CASSLGQNTEAFF. CDR3 coding DNA: TGTGCCAGCAGCTTAGGCCAAAACACTGAAGCTTTCTTT. Combining the CDR3 with reference TRBV13 and TRBJ1-1 gives the whole variable domain AAGVIQSPRHLIKEKRETATLKCYPIPRHDTVYWYQQGPGQDPQFLISFYEKMQSDKGSIPDRFSAQQFSDYHSELNMSSLELGDSALYFCASSLGQNTEAFFGQGTRLTVV.